The rows below give T cell receptor beta chains drawn from one sample of a study of T cell responses to AZD1222 COVID-19 vaccine. Assay used: immunoSEQ multiplex PCR; TCRdb lists only in-frame clones, some missing. The table includes more than 95,000 clones, about 89% detected once. The sample here was peripheral blood, taken on day 0 of AZD1222 vaccination. Receptors originate from an adult in good health. The CDR3 runs from the conserved cysteine through the conserved F or W. A D gene is named only where the DNA matches it firmly. Part of the rows lack a size; the others show once, few, many or a class for expanded clones.

abundance: .
j_gene: TRBJ1-5
d_gene: TRBD1
v_gene: TRBV6-5
CDR3nt: TGTGCCAGCAACCGGGACAGGGCGAGCAATCAGCCCCAGCATTTT
CDR3aa: CASNRDRASNQPQHF

abundance: few
j_gene: TRBJ2-1
d_gene: .
v_gene: TRBV11-1
CDR3nt: TGTGCCAGCAGCTTAGACGGTCTAGCCATTTACAATGAGCAGTTCTTC
CDR3aa: CASSLDGLAIYNEQFF

abundance: .
j_gene: TRBJ1-2
d_gene: .
v_gene: TRBV28
CDR3nt: TGTGCCAGCAGTTTCCGGGACGGGCTATATGGCTACACCTTC
CDR3aa: CASSFRDGLYGYTF

abundance: once
j_gene: TRBJ2-1
d_gene: TRBD1
v_gene: TRBV27
CDR3nt: TGTGCCAGCAGCCGCACAGGGGGCAGGTACAATGAGCAGTTCTTC
CDR3aa: CASSRTGGRYNEQFF

abundance: .
j_gene: TRBJ1-5
d_gene: TRBD1
v_gene: TRBV28
CDR3nt: TGTGCCAGCAGTCCAGGGGGAAATCAGCCCCAGCATTTT
CDR3aa: CASSPGGNQPQHF

abundance: .
j_gene: TRBJ2-2
d_gene: .
v_gene: TRBV6-5
CDR3nt: TGTGCCTGCGAAGGGGCAGTCCCCACCGGGGAGCTGTTTTTT
CDR3aa: CACEGAVPTGELFF

abundance: .
j_gene: TRBJ2-3
d_gene: TRBD1
v_gene: TRBV7-8
CDR3nt: TGTGCCAGCAGCCGACAGGGGGCAGATACGCAGTATTTT
CDR3aa: CASSRQGADTQYF

abundance: .
j_gene: TRBJ1-2
d_gene: .
v_gene: TRBV19
CDR3nt: TGTGCCAGTAGTATAGGGGCGTCGGGCTACACCTTC
CDR3aa: CASSIGASGYTF

abundance: .
j_gene: TRBJ1-1
d_gene: .
v_gene: TRBV6-2/TRBV6-3
CDR3nt: TGTGCCAGCAGTTGGGGGTTTCGGCGGGGACCAAGTGAAGCTTTCTTT
CDR3aa: CASSWGFRRGPSEAFF

abundance: .
j_gene: TRBJ2-3
d_gene: TRBD2
v_gene: TRBV5-1
CDR3nt: TGCGCCAGCAGCTTGGCGACTAGCGGGACTAGAGATACGCAGTATTTT
CDR3aa: CASSLATSGTRDTQYF

abundance: .
j_gene: TRBJ2-7
d_gene: TRBD2
v_gene: TRBV6-2/TRBV6-3
CDR3nt: TGTGCCAGCAGTTTGGCTAGCGGGGGACTGAGAACCTACGAGCAGTACTTC
CDR3aa: CASSLASGGLRTYEQYF

abundance: .
j_gene: TRBJ2-4
d_gene: .
v_gene: TRBV24-1
CDR3nt: TGTGCCACCAGTGAGTCTCCGGGCCTAGCCAAAAACATTCAGTACTTC
CDR3aa: CATSESPGLAKNIQYF

abundance: .
j_gene: TRBJ1-2
d_gene: .
v_gene: TRBV19
CDR3nt: TGTGCCAGTAGGGACACCACCCTCCTGGGCTACACCTTC
CDR3aa: CASRDTTLLGYTF

abundance: .
j_gene: TRBJ2-1
d_gene: TRBD2
v_gene: TRBV4-1
CDR3nt: TGCGCCAGCAGCCAAGACATAGCGGGTAGCTCCTACAATGAGCAGTTCTTC
CDR3aa: CASSQDIAGSSYNEQFF

abundance: .
j_gene: TRBJ2-1
d_gene: .
v_gene: TRBV28
CDR3nt: TGTGCCAGCAGCCAACAGGGCCGAACCTACAATGAGCAGTTCTTC
CDR3aa: CASSQQGRTYNEQFF

abundance: .
j_gene: TRBJ2-1
d_gene: TRBD1
v_gene: TRBV11-2
CDR3nt: TGTGCCAGCAGTTCGACCACAGGGGTGAAGTACAATGAGCAGTTCTTC
CDR3aa: CASSSTTGVKYNEQFF

abundance: .
j_gene: TRBJ1-2
d_gene: .
v_gene: TRBV5-4
CDR3nt: TGTGCCAGCAGCCCGACGACCGGACAGTACTATGGCTACACCTTC
CDR3aa: CASSPTTGQYYGYTF

abundance: .
j_gene: TRBJ2-7
d_gene: .
v_gene: TRBV27
CDR3nt: TGTGCCAGCAGTTTATCTCCCCAACATGCAGCAGGTCGCGAGCAGTACTTC
CDR3aa: CASSLSPQHAAGREQYF

abundance: .
j_gene: TRBJ2-7
d_gene: .
v_gene: TRBV12-3/TRBV12-4
CDR3nt: TGTGCCAGCACTTTCGGGGAAAAGTACGAGCAGTACTTC
CDR3aa: CASTFGEKYEQYF

abundance: .
j_gene: TRBJ1-5
d_gene: .
v_gene: TRBV6-6
CDR3nt: TGTGCCAGCAGTCTTACGCGGGCCACCGATAGCAATCAGCCCCAGCATTTT
CDR3aa: CASSLTRATDSNQPQHF

abundance: few
j_gene: TRBJ1-6
d_gene: .
v_gene: TRBV6-2/TRBV6-3
CDR3nt: TGTGCCAGCAGTTACTCAGCGACAGACTATTCACCCCTCCACTTT
CDR3aa: CASSYSATDYSPLHF

abundance: .
j_gene: TRBJ1-4
d_gene: TRBD1
v_gene: TRBV29-1
CDR3nt: TGCAGCGTAATTCGGACAGGGGACGAAAAACTGTTTTTT
CDR3aa: CSVIRTGDEKLFF

abundance: .
j_gene: TRBJ1-5
d_gene: .
v_gene: TRBV7-2
CDR3nt: TGTGCCAGCAGCTTAGGGGAGGGAAGGAGCAATCAGCCCCAGCATTTT
CDR3aa: CASSLGEGRSNQPQHF

abundance: .
j_gene: TRBJ1-2
d_gene: .
v_gene: TRBV18
CDR3nt: TGTGCCAGCTCAACCACAGGGAACTATGGCTACACCTTC
CDR3aa: CASSTTGNYGYTF

abundance: .
j_gene: TRBJ2-5
d_gene: .
v_gene: TRBV12-3/TRBV12-4
CDR3nt: TGTGCCAGCAGTTTTATGGCCTCAGAGACCCAGTACTTC
CDR3aa: CASSFMASETQYF

abundance: .
j_gene: TRBJ2-5
d_gene: .
v_gene: TRBV5-6
CDR3nt: TGTGCCAGCAGCCCGTTGGAGGGGACCCAGTACTTC
CDR3aa: CASSPLEGTQYF

abundance: .
j_gene: TRBJ1-1
d_gene: TRBD1
v_gene: TRBV13
CDR3nt: TGTGCCAGCAGCGACCGGGACAGGGAAGCTGAAGCTTTCTTT
CDR3aa: CASSDRDREAEAFF

abundance: .
j_gene: TRBJ2-1
d_gene: .
v_gene: TRBV7-3
CDR3nt: TGTGCCAGCAGCTTACTAGGGGGGCCGGGCAATGAGCAGTTCTTC
CDR3aa: CASSLLGGPGNEQFF

abundance: .
j_gene: TRBJ2-7
d_gene: .
v_gene: TRBV30
CDR3nt: TGTGCCTGGAGTCGCGAAAGCTCCTACGAGCAGTACTTC
CDR3aa: CAWSRESSYEQYF

abundance: .
j_gene: TRBJ1-2
d_gene: .
v_gene: TRBV9
CDR3nt: TGTGCCAGCAGCGTTTCGGTGGAGGGGATTAATAACTATGGCTACACCTTC
CDR3aa: CASSVSVEGINNYGYTF

abundance: .
j_gene: TRBJ1-5
d_gene: TRBD1
v_gene: TRBV7-6
CDR3nt: TGTGCCAGCAGCCTAATGACAGGGGGCGACCCGCCCCAGCATTTT
CDR3aa: CASSLMTGGDPPQHF

abundance: once
j_gene: TRBJ2-2
d_gene: TRBD1
v_gene: TRBV5-1
CDR3nt: TGCGCCAGCAGCAAGGACAGGGGGACGACCACCGGGGAGCTGTTTTTT
CDR3aa: CASSKDRGTTTGELFF

abundance: .
j_gene: TRBJ2-5
d_gene: TRBD1
v_gene: TRBV6-5
CDR3nt: TGTGCCAGCACCCGACAGGGGCAAGAGACCCAGTACTTC
CDR3aa: CASTRQGQETQYF

abundance: .
j_gene: TRBJ2-7
d_gene: .
v_gene: TRBV12-3/TRBV12-4
CDR3nt: TGTGCCAGCAGTTTAGGTTTCGCCTACGAGCAGTACTTC
CDR3aa: CASSLGFAYEQYF

abundance: .
j_gene: TRBJ2-2
d_gene: .
v_gene: TRBV19
CDR3nt: TGTGCCAGTAACCGCGCAGGGGATACCGGGGAGCTGTTTTTT
CDR3aa: CASNRAGDTGELFF

abundance: .
j_gene: TRBJ1-4
d_gene: TRBD1
v_gene: TRBV7-9
CDR3nt: TGTGCCAGCAGTCAATACGGGGACAGAGGAGAAAAACTGTTTTTT
CDR3aa: CASSQYGDRGEKLFF

abundance: .
j_gene: TRBJ2-7
d_gene: .
v_gene: TRBV7-8
CDR3nt: TGTGCCAGCAGCTTAGGTAGCGGGCAGGGGAGGTACGAGCAGTACTTC
CDR3aa: CASSLGSGQGRYEQYF